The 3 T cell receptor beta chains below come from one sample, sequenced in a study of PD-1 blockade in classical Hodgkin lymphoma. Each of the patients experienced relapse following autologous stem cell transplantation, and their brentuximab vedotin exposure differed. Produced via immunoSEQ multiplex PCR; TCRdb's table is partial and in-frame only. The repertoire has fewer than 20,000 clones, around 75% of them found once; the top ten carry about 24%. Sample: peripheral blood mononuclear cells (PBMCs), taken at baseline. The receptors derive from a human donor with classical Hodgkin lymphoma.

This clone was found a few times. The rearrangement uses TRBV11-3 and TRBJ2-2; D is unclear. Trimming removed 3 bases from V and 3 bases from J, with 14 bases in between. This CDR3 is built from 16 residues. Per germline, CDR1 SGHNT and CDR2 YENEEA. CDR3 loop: CASSFKGWLDTGELFF. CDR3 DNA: TGTGCCAGCAGCTTCAAAGGGTGGCTCGACACCGGGGAGCTGTTTTTT.

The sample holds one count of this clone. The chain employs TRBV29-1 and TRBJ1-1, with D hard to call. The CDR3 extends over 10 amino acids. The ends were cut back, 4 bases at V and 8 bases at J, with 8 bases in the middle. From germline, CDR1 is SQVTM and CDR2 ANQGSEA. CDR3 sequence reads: CSVGWQEAFF. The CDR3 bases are TGCAGCGTTGGGTGGCAGGAAGCTTTCTTT.

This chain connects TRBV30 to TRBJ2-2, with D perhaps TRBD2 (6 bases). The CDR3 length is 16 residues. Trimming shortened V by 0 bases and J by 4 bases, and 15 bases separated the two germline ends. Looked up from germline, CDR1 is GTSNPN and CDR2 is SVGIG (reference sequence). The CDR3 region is CAWSVLPGVTTGELFF. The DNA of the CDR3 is TGTGCCTGGAGTGTACTCCCGGGGGTGACCACCGGGGAGCTGTTTTTT.